This TCR beta chain originates from a study of blood T cell repertoires in COVID-19. Study at large: Sites across the United States, Italy and Spain contributed samples from acute and convalescent COVID-19.

Here immunoSEQ multiplex PCR was the method, and the copy in TCRdb shows in-frame clones only, minus some. There are roughly 3,000 clones in the sample; 80% to 90% occur only once, and approximately 5.8% lies in the top ten. The sequence was obtained from a human donor with active COVID-19. The donor label of this sample is uncertain. Sequenced input: peripheral blood.

The CDR3 reads CASSPGGGYTF. CDR3 DNA: TGTGCCAGCAGTCCCGGGGGGGGCTACACCTTC. The V gene is TRBV28, the J gene TRBJ1-2; maybe TRBD1 (5 bases). V lost 5 bases and J lost 8, with 9 bases in between. CDR3 length: 11 residues. CDR1 and CDR2 (germline): MDHEN, SYDVKM.